This T cell receptor beta chain originates from a study of cytomegalovirus exposure and HLA in healthy donors. Overall study context: Caucasian-associated ancestry cluster membership applied to approximately 81% of a few hundred genotyped donors.

Germline V gives CDR1 MRHNA, CDR2 SNTAGT. CDR3 size: 15 residues. About this clone: No antigen is known for it. The junction differs from germline at one of its ends, possibly a read error.

Study-wide results and limits: Per a prior analysis, the majority of TCR beta V segments were productive roughly 87% or roughly 30% of the time.

The PCR had 60 Vbeta and 13 Jbeta primers. Data came from immunoSEQ multiplex PCR; TCRdb stores just in-frame clones and leaves some out. The repertoire holds about 160,000 clones, roughly 77% seen once, with 2.2% in the top ten. Specimen: PBMCs. This sequence joins TRBV6-4 and TRBJ2-3, with a weak D call TRBD2 (7 bases). The origin of this receptor is a man aged 50-60 years in good health and CMV-seropositive. CDR3 sequence: CASRGGGVSTDTQYF. The DNA of the CDR3 is TGTGCCAGCAGAGGAGGGGGGGTCAGCACCGATACGCAGTATTTT.